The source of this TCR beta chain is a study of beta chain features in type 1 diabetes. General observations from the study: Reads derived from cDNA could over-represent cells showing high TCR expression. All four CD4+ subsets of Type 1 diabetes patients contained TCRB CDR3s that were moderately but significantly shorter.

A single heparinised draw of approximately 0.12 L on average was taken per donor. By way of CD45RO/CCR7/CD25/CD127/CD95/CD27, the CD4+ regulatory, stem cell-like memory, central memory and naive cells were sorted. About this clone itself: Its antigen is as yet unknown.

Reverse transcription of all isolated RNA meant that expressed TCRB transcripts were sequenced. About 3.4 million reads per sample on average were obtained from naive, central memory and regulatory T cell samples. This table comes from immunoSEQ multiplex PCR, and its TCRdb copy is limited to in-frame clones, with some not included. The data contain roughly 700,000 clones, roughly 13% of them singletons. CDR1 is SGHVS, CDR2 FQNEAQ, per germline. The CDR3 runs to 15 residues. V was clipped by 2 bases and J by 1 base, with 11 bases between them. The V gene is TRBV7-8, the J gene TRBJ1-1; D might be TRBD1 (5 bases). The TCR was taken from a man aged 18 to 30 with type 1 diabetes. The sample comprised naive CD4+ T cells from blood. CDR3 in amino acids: CASSLIGTANTEAFF. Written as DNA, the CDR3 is TGTGCCAGCAGCTTAATCGGGACGGCGAACACTGAAGCTTTCTTT.